These 28 T cell receptor beta chains came from one sample sequenced in a study of response to subunit inactivated influenza vaccine. Via MiXCR, TCRdb re-called the RT-PCR reads, giving one row per CDR3 protein. The sample carries about 500,000 distinct CDR3 sequences, 15% to 20% recorded once. The sequencing used CD4+ T cells sorted from PBMCs, collected less than 25 months after vaccination. These receptors were collected from a man between 50 and 75 years old who received an inactivated influenza vaccine.

This chain uses TRBV27 with TRBJ1-6; D is unclear. Trimming left V 7 bases short and J 4 bases short, with 14 bases between. The CDR3 totals 15 residues. Germline CDR1 is MNHEY and CDR2 is SMNVEV (reference sequence). The CDR3 DNA follows: TGTGCCAGCAACCCCTCCGGTCGTTATAATTCACCCCTCCACTTT. Translation gives CASNPSGRYNSPLHF.

V gene TRBV3-1 combines with J gene TRBJ1-1, with 8 positions matching TRBD1. From germline, CDR1 is LGHDT and CDR2 YNNKEL (reference sequence). J gave up 0 bases and V 4 bases, and 7 bases lay outside the gene matches. This CDR3 comprises 16 residues. The CDR3 region is CASSPTGAGVNTEAFF. The CDR3 DNA reads TGTGCCAGCAGCCCGACAGGGGCGGGGGTGAACACTGAAGCTTTCTTT.

This clonotype was found a few times. The chain uses TRBV4-3 and TRBJ2-1; either TRBD1 or TRBD2 may supply D (5 bases each). This CDR3 has 16 residues. The ends were cut back, 1 base at V and 8 bases at J, with 18 bases in the middle. Germline-derived CDR1 and CDR2 are LGHNA and YSLEER. In DNA form, the CDR3 reads TGCGCCAGCAGCCAAGGTTTCGGGGCCATTAGGGATGAGCAGTTCTTC. Protein product: CASSQGFGAIRDEQFF.

The sample holds a few counts of this clonotype. The genes are TRBV5-1 and TRBJ1-1; no clear D. The CDR3 loop spans 13 amino acids. Germline lookup yields CDR1 SGHRS and CDR2 YFSETQ. V lost 4 bases, J lost 1 base, and 8 bases lay in between. CDR3: CASSISGNTEAFF. The CDR3 coding sequence is TGCGCCAGCAGCATCTCGGGGAACACTGAAGCTTTCTTT.

Written as DNA, the CDR3 is TGTGCCATCAGTGGGACAGGGGATTCTGGCTACACCTTC. Its protein is CAISGTGDSGYTF. This chain uses TRBV10-3 with TRBJ1-2, with 9 nucleotides matching TRBD1. The CDR3 has 13 amino acids. The trim removed 4 bases at V and 7 bases at J, leaving 4 bases unmatched. Germline loops: CDR1 ENHRY, CDR2 SYGVKD.

The chain carries TRBV5-6 and TRBJ1-5; 10 nucleotides agree with TRBD1. Germline V gene data show CDR1 as SGHDT and CDR2 as YYEEEE. Unmatched junction bases numbered 4, after V lost 0 bases and J lost 7 bases. The CDR3 covers 15 residues. DNA for the CDR3: TGTGCCAGCAGCTTGGGACAGGGGGCTTGGCAGCCCCAGCATTTT. This translates into CASSLGQGAWQPQHF.

The chain carries TRBV7-2 and TRBJ2-5; D may be TRBD1 (8 bases). The V gene's germline CDR1 is SGHTA and CDR2 FQGNSA. The CDR3 extends over 14 amino acids. V gave up 0 bases and J gave up 9 bases, with 14 bases separating them. CDR3 in DNA: TGTGCCAGCAGCTTAGCTTTTACAGGGGGGGCCCAGTACTTC. This encodes CASSLAFTGGAQYF.

The sample holds many counts of this clonotype. The chain joins TRBV10-3 to TRBJ1-3; D is unresolved. The CDR3 covers 12 residues. Germline V CDR1 and CDR2: ENHRY, SYGVKD. Between the trimmed V and J ends, which lost 10 bases and 5 bases, there was a span of 12 bases. The CDR3 nucleotides read TGTGCCACCGGCTCGTCCCGAAACACCATATATTTT. Its protein product is CATGSSRNTIYF.

This clonotype was observed a few times. The chain carries TRBV20-1 and TRBJ2-7, with 7 positions matching TRBD1. This CDR3 is built from 16 residues. V shed 0 bases, J shed 6 bases, and the junction held 14 bases outside the gene matches. CDR1 DFQATT and CDR2 SNEGSKA come from the germline V gene (reference sequence). The CDR3 protein is CSARDRPEDRLREQYF. CDR3 coding DNA: TGCAGTGCTAGAGATCGGCCAGAGGACAGGCTCCGCGAGCAGTACTTC.

CDR3 sequence: CASSQGQGWVETQYF. The CDR3, as DNA: TGCGCCAGCAGCCAGGGACAGGGCTGGGTGGAGACCCAGTACTTC. This chain connects TRBV4-1 to TRBJ2-5, with TRBD1 identical over 9 bases. This CDR3 has 15 amino acids. The junction had 7 bases not matched to a gene; V was cut back by 3 bases and J by 5 bases. Germline V gene lookup returns CDR1 MGHRA and CDR2 YSYEKL.

This clonotype has more than one count but fewer than ten. The chain employs TRBV10-3 and TRBJ1-5; tentative D call: TRBD1 (6 bases). This CDR3 spans 15 amino acids. Germline lookup yields CDR1 ENHRY and CDR2 SYGVKD. The V end was cut by 0 bases, the J end by 7 bases, with 13 bases between. The CDR3 coding sequence is TGTGCCATCAGTGAGTCGAATCGGGGGGCCCAGCCCCAGCATTTT. Residues: CAISESNRGAQPQHF.

CDR3 sequence: CASSLASSGGYNEQFF. In DNA, the CDR3 is TGTGCCAGCAGCTTAGCGTCAAGCGGGGGTTACAATGAGCAGTTCTTC. V gene TRBV7-2 combines with J gene TRBJ2-1; TRBD2 agrees at 8 bases. Germline V gene lookup returns CDR1 SGHTA and CDR2 FQGNSA. The CDR3 has 16 residues. The V gene end was trimmed by 0 bases and the J gene end by 4 bases; junction bases not matched to a gene: 5. Combining the CDR3 with reference TRBV7-2 and TRBJ2-1 gives the whole variable domain GAGVSQSPSNKVTEKGKDVELRCDPISGHTALYWYRQSLGQGLEFLIYFQGNSAPDKSGLPSDRFSAERTGGSVSTLTIQRTQQEDSAVYLCASSLASSGGYNEQFFGPGTRLTVL.

To note about this clonotype: With a much larger clone just one base away, this may be a read error. The CDR3 protein is CASSFGKETQYF. CDR3 nucleotide sequence: TGTGCCAGCAGTTTCGGGAAAGAGACCCAGTACTTC. This chain connects TRBV12-3 or TRBV12-4 to TRBJ2-5; possible D gene TRBD2, 5 bases. The CDR3 contains 12 residues. V dropped 3 bases and J dropped 3 bases, with 5 bases sitting between them.

V usage is TRBV20-1 and J usage is TRBJ2-3, with 14 bases fitting TRBD2. Germline CDR1 and CDR2: DFQATT and SNEGSKA (reference sequence). The CDR3 sequence is 15 residues long. Trimming at V came to 5 bases and at J to 6 bases, leaving 7 bases not matched to a gene. The CDR3 reads CSAGTSGGSSDTQYF. CDR3 nucleotide sequence: TGCAGTGCTGGGACTAGCGGGGGTTCGTCTGATACGCAGTATTTT.

This clonotype was seen repeatedly, ten times or more. This chain uses TRBV12-3 or TRBV12-4 with TRBJ2-3; TRBD1 might be the D (6 bases). CDR3 length: 14 amino acids. V lost 3 bases and J 3 bases, leaving 10 bases between the germline ends. CDR3 DNA: TGTGCCAGCAGTTTTGGGGGCCCAACAGATACGCAGTATTTT. Its translation is CASSFGGPTDTQYF.

This clonotype has more than one count but fewer than ten. CDR3 residues: CASSSSSTWAQYF. Written as DNA, the CDR3 is TGTGCCAGCAGTTCAAGCAGTACATGGGCCCAGTACTTC. This chain connects TRBV6-5 to TRBJ2-5; D gene unclear. Germline V lookup: CDR1 MNHEY, CDR2 SVGAGI. The ends were cut back, 4 bases at V and 9 bases at J, with 15 bases in the middle. This CDR3 has 13 residues.

Only a few counts were recorded for this clonotype. The rearrangement uses TRBV7-9 and TRBJ2-5; a possible D gene is TRBD1 (6 bases). The CDR3 has 15 residues. V was trimmed by 3 bases and J by 1 base, leaving 12 bases between them. From germline, CDR1 is SEHNR and CDR2 FQNEAQ (reference sequence). CDR3 amino acids: CASSLGRGPQETQYF. The DNA for the CDR3 is TGTGCCAGCAGCTTGGGCAGGGGCCCCCAAGAGACCCAGTACTTC.

The table lists this clonotype with many counts. The genes are TRBV3-1 and TRBJ2-1; tentative D call: TRBD1 (5 bases). The germline V gene has CDR1 LGHDT and CDR2 YNNKEL (reference sequence). Between the trimmed V and J ends, which lost 3 bases and 6 bases, there was a span of 15 bases. The CDR3 is 15 amino acids. Here the CDR3 DNA reads TGTGCCAGCAGCCAGAATACCTTGCAGGGCAATGAGCAGTTCTTC. Translation gives CASSQNTLQGNEQFF.

This chain uses TRBV6-5 with TRBJ1-1; 7 positions agree with TRBD1. V lost 7 bases to trimming and J lost 9 bases; unmatched junction nucleotides: 8. The CDR3 contains 12 residues. Germline CDR1 is MNHEY and CDR2 is SVGAGI. The CDR3 DNA reads as TGTGCCAGCAACGAACTGGGACAGAAAGCTTTCTTT. It translates to CASNELGQKAFF.

This clonotype was detected once. This chain uses TRBV4-1 with TRBJ2-6; the D gene is possibly TRBD2 (5 bases). The CDR3 covers 23 residues. Germline V gene lookup returns CDR1 MGHRA and CDR2 YSYEKL. The V and J ends lost 0 bases and 0 bases respectively, with 27 bases between them. CDR3 nucleotides: TGCGCCAGCAGCCAAGACTTACAGATTCGGAGGAGGCTGGTCCCCTCTGGGGCCAACGTCCTGACTTTC. Translated, it gives CASSQDLQIRRRLVPSGANVLTF.

The CDR3 here is CASSQFSGAGNTQYF. The DNA for the CDR3 is TGCGCCAGCAGCCAATTTAGCGGGGCAGGGAATACGCAGTATTTT. The gene calls are TRBV4-3 and TRBJ2-3; 8 bases fit TRBD2. CDR3 length: 15 residues. Trimming took 2 bases from V and 7 from J; bases not matched to a gene: 8. Germline CDR1 is LGHNA and CDR2 is YSLEER.

This clonotype was counted at least ten times. V usage is TRBV6-2 or TRBV6-3 and J usage is TRBJ1-1, with D possibly being TRBD1 (6 bases). The V and J ends lost 5 bases and 7 bases respectively, with 8 bases between them. The CDR3 is 11 amino acids. The germline V gene encodes CDR1 MNHEY and CDR2 SVGEGT. The CDR3 DNA sequence: TGTGCCAGCAGTCAGGGGAGTGAAGCTTTCTTT. It yields the protein CASSQGSEAFF.

Of note for this clonotype: An end of the junction does not agree with germline; a read error may underlie this. The V and J genes are TRBV12-3 or TRBV12-4 and TRBJ2-3; 9 positions match TRBD1. The CDR3 runs 14 residues. This CDR3 is CACSLGQGADTQYF. DNA for the CDR3: TGTGCCTGCAGTTTGGGACAGGGTGCGGATACGCAGTATTTT.

This clonotype has a handful of counts. The CDR3 DNA reads as TGTGCCATCAGTGGGCCCGGGCGGGACCCGGGCTACACCTTC. It specifies CAISGPGRDPGYTF. V usage is TRBV10-3 and J usage is TRBJ1-2; perhaps TRBD1 as D (5 bases). The CDR3 consists of 14 residues. Per the germline V gene, CDR1 is ENHRY and CDR2 is SYGVKD. Deletions cut 4 bases from V and 8 bases from J, with 17 bases between.

The chain employs TRBV7-2 and TRBJ2-5; 9 bases are a match to TRBD1. CDR1 is SGHTA, CDR2 FQGNSA, per germline. This CDR3 spans 15 amino acids. V lost 6 bases to trimming and J lost 5 bases; unmatched junction nucleotides: 10. The CDR3 DNA follows: TGTGCCAGCAGAGGCCAAGGGACAGGGTGGGAGACCCAGTACTTC. It yields the protein CASRGQGTGWETQYF.

This clonotype was seen more than once but under ten times. V and J are TRBV4-3 and TRBJ1-3; D is unresolved. V lost 1 base to trimming and J lost 0 bases, with 10 bases between them. The germline V gene has CDR1 LGHNA and CDR2 YSLEER. This CDR3 comprises 16 residues. The chain's CDR3 is CASSQVYRNSGNTIYF. The CDR3 coding sequence is TGCGCCAGCAGCCAAGTATACAGAAACTCTGGAAACACCATATATTTT.

In its sample, this clonotype was seen a few times. The chain combines TRBV6-5 with TRBJ2-3; D may be TRBD2 (6 bases). Deletions cut 4 bases from V and 1 base from J, with 12 bases between. Per germline, CDR1 MNHEY and CDR2 SVGAGI. There are 15 residues in the CDR3. The chain's CDR3 is CASSSSARGTDTQYF. The CDR3 region has the DNA TGTGCCAGCAGTTCTAGCGCCCGTGGCACAGATACGCAGTATTTT.

This clonotype was found many times. This rearrangement joins TRBV29-1 to TRBJ2-1, with 12 bases identical to TRBD2. Germline loops: CDR1 SQVTM, CDR2 ANQGSEA. Trimming took 8 bases from V and 9 from J; bases not matched to a gene: 11. The CDR3 totals 14 residues. In nucleotides, the CDR3 is TGCAGCTACCTAGCGGGAGGGCCGAAGAGTGAGCAGTTCTTC. Protein: CSYLAGGPKSEQFF.